This T cell receptor beta chain was found in a study of cytomegalovirus exposure and HLA in healthy donors. The wider study: Out of fewer than 500 genotyped donors, about 80% belonged to the Caucasian-associated ancestry cluster. Study results and limitations: A few of the chains that were CMV-associated were confirmed in vitro to be specific for CMV antigens. Cytomegalovirus status was reportedly diagnosed by the classifier with high specificity and sensitivity. Accurate prediction of most subjects' HLA-A and HLA-B alleles from TCR beta sequences was reported.

Turning to this clone: The antigen remains unidentified.

Researchers ran the PCR with 60 Vbeta and 13 Jbeta primers. Only in-frame clones appear in the TCRdb table, and some are missing; sequencing was by immunoSEQ multiplex PCR. Seen in this sample are 40,000 to 50,000 clones; the ten most common clones hold around 1.8%. This CDR3 region has 18 residues. J was trimmed by 2 bases and V by 2 bases; bases with no gene match: 12. Germline V gene data show CDR1 as MGHRA and CDR2 as YSYEKL. The sequence was collected from a woman aged 30 to 39 in good health and CMV-seronegative. This chain uses TRBV4-1 with TRBJ1-1, with 9 bases matching TRBD1. The sequencing input was PBMCs. The CDR3: CASSQKTPLQGANTEAFF. The CDR3, as DNA: TGCGCCAGCAGCCAAAAAACCCCGTTACAGGGGGCAAACACTGAAGCTTTCTTT.